This record covers a single T cell receptor beta chain. No antigen is known for it. These data belong to a study of early T cells in non-severe SARS-CoV-2 infection. Researchers attached unique molecular identifiers to individual cDNA molecules. TCRdb reprocessed the 5' RACE reads via MiXCR and lists one record per CDR3 protein. The top ten hold roughly 6% of the sample, which has tens of thousands of distinct CDR3 sequences, 11% seen once. Study-wide findings and caveats: VDJdb-based matching was biased toward anti-spike CD8 responses and missed private and CD4 specificities.

CDR3 length: 16 residues. V lost 4 bases and J 4 bases, leaving 20 bases between the germline ends. The V gene's germline CDR1 is MDHEN and CDR2 SYDVKM. The gene calls are TRBV28 and TRBJ2-7, with D maybe TRBD1 (5 bases). The sequence was obtained from an adult who was a healthcare worker with PCR-confirmed SARS-CoV-2 infection or an uninfected control (not recorded which). Input material: whole blood. The CDR3 loop is CASSSSGILLKYEQYF. As DNA, the CDR3 is TGTGCCAGCAGTTCGTCAGGGATCCTTCTAAAGTACGAGCAGTACTTC.